The TCR beta chain under discussion was sequenced for a study of T-cell reconstitution after alpha-beta-depleted transplantation in children. Germline CDR1 SEHNR, CDR2 FQNEAQ (reference sequence). This CDR3 contains 13 residues. V gave up 7 bases and J gave up 3 bases, with 12 bases separating them. In this sample, this clonotype turned up a few times. Preparation of the TCRbeta library was carried out with unique molecular identifiers. TCRdb independently ran MiXCR on the PCR reads; one entry per CDR3 protein. This repertoire shows 500,000 to 600,000 distinct CDR3 sequences, approximately 16% found once; its top ten account for 2.5% to 3.5%.

Sequences were derived from PBMCs from the stem cell graft donor, sampled from the stem cell graft. The V and J genes are TRBV7-9 and TRBJ1-1; weak D call: TRBD1 (5 bases). The receptor's source is a human donor who donated a stem cell graft to a child with acute lymphoblastic leukemia. The chain's CDR3 is CASTSRGDTEAFF. The CDR3 DNA follows: TGTGCCAGCACCTCGAGAGGGGACACTGAAGCTTTCTTT.